The 16 T cell receptor beta chains given below trace back to one sample, sequenced in a study of cytomegalovirus exposure and HLA in healthy donors. The PCR had 60 Vbeta and 13 Jbeta primers. Profiling relied on immunoSEQ multiplex PCR, and the TCRdb table lists in-frame clones only, not all of them. This repertoire shows more than 85,000 clones, approximately 83% found once; its top ten account for 5% to 6.5%. The sequencing input was PBMCs. The receptors shown here come from a man aged 18-30 years in good health and CMV-seronegative.

CDR3 nucleotide sequence: TGCGCCAGCAGCGGCGGGACTCTCGGGCAAGAGACCCAGTACTTC. This codes for CASSGGTLGQETQYF. The chain links TRBV5-1 to TRBJ2-5; a weak D match, TRBD2 (6 bases). CDR3 size: 15 residues. V lost 4 bases and J 2 bases, leaving 15 bases between the germline ends. Germline assignment: CDR1 SGHRS and CDR2 YFSETQ.

J is TRBJ1-2 and V is TRBV2; maybe TRBD1 (5 bases). V shed 7 bases and J shed 8 bases, with 17 bases lying between them. This CDR3 has 13 residues. Germline loops: CDR1 SNHLY, CDR2 FYNNEI. CDR3 protein: CASKGLLGGGYTF. The DNA of the CDR3 is TGTGCCAGCAAAGGTCTACTCGGGGGAGGCTACACCTTC. The full variable domain, completed using reference TRBV2 and TRBJ1-2, is EPEVTQTPSHQVTQMGQEVILRCVPISNHLYFYWYRQILGQKVEFLVSFYNNEISEKSEIFDDQFSVERPDGSNFTLKIRSTKLEDSAMYFCASKGLLGGGYTFGSGTRLTVV.

The chain couples TRBV7-3 to TRBJ2-5; D remains ambiguous. Trimming cost V 5 bases and J 2 bases, with 12 bases left between them. The CDR3 consists of 14 residues. The germline V gene has CDR1 SGHTA and CDR2 FQGTGA. The CDR3 spells CASSPSGGQETQYF. In nucleotides, the CDR3 is TGTGCCAGCAGCCCCTCCGGCGGACAAGAGACCCAGTACTTC. Full variable domain (rest looked up from reference TRBV7-3 and TRBJ2-5): GAGVSQTPSNKVTEKGKYVELRCDPISGHTALYWYRQSLGQGPEFLIYFQGTGAADDSGLPNDRFFAVRPEGSVSTLKIQRTERGDSAVYLCASSPSGGQETQYFGPGTRLLVL.

V gene TRBV15 combines with J gene TRBJ2-7, with D perhaps matching TRBD2 (7 bases). Germline V gene sequence: CDR1 LNHNV, CDR2 YYDKDF (reference sequence). The length of the CDR3 is 15 residues. The V and J ends lost 0 bases and 3 bases respectively, with 12 bases between them. The CDR3 loop reads CATSRDRGGFYEQYF. The CDR3 bases are TGTGCCACCAGCAGAGATCGCGGGGGCTTCTACGAGCAGTACTTC.

The chain uses TRBV19 and TRBJ2-7, with a tentative D call TRBD1 (6 bases). Trimming shortened V by 8 bases and J by 4 bases, and 15 bases separated the two germline ends. Germline CDR1 and CDR2: LNHDA and SQIVND (reference sequence). The CDR3 spans 13 residues. The CDR3 here is CASGRDILYEQYF. In DNA, the CDR3 is TGTGCCAGTGGCCGGGACATTCTATACGAGCAGTACTTC.

V gene TRBV5-1 combines with J gene TRBJ2-1, with TRBD2 matching 10 bases. The germline gives CDR1 SGHRS, CDR2 YFSETQ. The ends lost 2 bases at V and 0 bases at J; junction bases unmatched: 2. CDR3 size: 16 residues. The CDR3 reads CASSLLAGTSYNEQFF. The CDR3 bases are TGCGCCAGCAGCTTACTAGCGGGGACCTCCTACAATGAGCAGTTCTTC.

CDR3 DNA: TGTGCCAGCAGGGCAGACTACAACTCCTACGAGCAGTACTTC. Its protein product is CASRADYNSYEQYF. The rearrangement links TRBV25-1 to TRBJ2-7, with D perhaps TRBD2 (5 bases). Trimming took 6 bases from V and 0 from J, leaving 12 bases between them. CDR1 and CDR2 from the germline V gene are MGHDK and SYGVNS. This CDR3 region has 14 residues.

This chain links TRBV11-3 with TRBJ2-1, with TRBD1 matching 12 bases. After removal of 5 bases from V and 7 bases from J, the junction contained 12 bases not matched to a gene. Germline V gene sequence: CDR1 SGHNT, CDR2 YENEEA. CDR3 length: 17 amino acids. The CDR3 loop reads CASSSTTGQGAKNEQFF. For the CDR3, the DNA is TGTGCCAGCAGCAGCACAACGGGACAGGGGGCTAAGAATGAGCAGTTCTTC.

V gene TRBV7-2 combines with J gene TRBJ1-5; D uncertain. The CDR3 loop spans 16 amino acids. Germline V gives CDR1 SGHTA, CDR2 FQGNSA. V was pared by 1 base and J by 4 bases, with 14 bases between. CDR3 DNA: TGTGCCAGCAGCTTAGAGGCCGGGAAAGGAAATCAGCCCCAGCATTTT. Translating it yields CASSLEAGKGNQPQHF.

The J gene is TRBJ2-7, the V gene TRBV15; the D gene is possibly TRBD2 (5 bases). Germline values: CDR1 LNHNV, CDR2 YYDKDF (reference sequence). The length of the CDR3 is 17 residues. The V end was cut by 1 base, the J end by 3 bases, with 19 bases between. CDR3 nucleotide sequence: TGTGCCACCAGCAGAGGCGGGTACGAAAACATAGTCTACGAGCAGTACTTC. Translated: CATSRGGYENIVYEQYF.

The chain is built from TRBV5-4 and TRBJ2-3; tentative D call: TRBD2 (6 bases). The CDR3 is 14 residues long. V lost 3 bases and J lost 0, with 8 bases in between. The V gene's germline CDR1 is SGHNT and CDR2 YYREEE (reference sequence). The CDR3 nucleotides are TGTGCCAGCAGCTGGGGACTGAGCACAGATACGCAGTATTTT. Encoded protein: CASSWGLSTDTQYF.

This rearrangement joins TRBV5-4 to TRBJ2-7, with TRBD2 matching over 7 bases. V shed 2 bases, J shed 7 bases, and the junction held 15 bases outside the gene matches. This CDR3 has 16 residues. Germline V gene sequence: CDR1 SGHNT, CDR2 YYREEE (reference sequence). This chain's CDR3 is CASSLDPGTTRGEQYF. In DNA form, the CDR3 reads TGTGCCAGCAGCTTAGATCCAGGGACTACCCGAGGGGAGCAGTACTTC. The full variable domain, in which reference TRBV5-4 and TRBJ2-7 provide the parts outside the CDR3, is ETGVTQSPTHLIKTRGQQVTLRCSSQSGHNTVSWYQQALGQGPQFIFQYYREEENGRGNFPPRFSGLQFPNYSSELNVNALELDDSALYLCASSLDPGTTRGEQYFGPGTRLTVT.

This clone was observed a few times. V usage is TRBV5-1 and J usage is TRBJ1-1; 9 positions agree with TRBD1. Germline V gene sequence: CDR1 SGHRS, CDR2 YFSETQ. Losses at the gene ends were 4 bases for V and 5 bases for J; bases not matched to a gene: 12. CDR3 size: 16 residues. The CDR3 coding sequence is TGCGCCAGCAGCACGGGACAGGGCATGACCGGGACTGAAGCTTTCTTT. The encoded protein is CASSTGQGMTGTEAFF.

This chain joins TRBV6-1 and TRBJ1-1, with TRBD1 as a possible D gene (6 bases). The ends were cut back, 6 bases at V and 0 bases at J, with 14 bases in the middle. The CDR3 consists of 15 residues. Germline V lookup: CDR1 MNHNS, CDR2 SASEGT. CDR3 region: CASSLTGHVNTEAFF. The CDR3 DNA sequence: TGTGCCAGCAGCTTGACGGGACACGTGAACACTGAAGCTTTCTTT.

V gene TRBV25-1 combines with J gene TRBJ2-1, with D tentatively TRBD1 (8 bases). Germline CDR1 reads MGHDK; CDR2 reads SYGVNS. With 0 bases removed from V and 7 bases from J, the gap between germline ends came to 13 bases. CDR3 length: 15 amino acids. The CDR3 region is CASSEYTGGGNEQFF. The DNA of the CDR3 is TGTGCCAGCAGTGAATATACAGGGGGAGGGAATGAGCAGTTCTTC.

CDR3 in DNA: TGTGCCAGCCTAGACCCCGGAGAGACCCAGTACTTC. This gives the protein CASLDPGETQYF. The chain couples TRBV2 to TRBJ2-5; D not certain. V dropped 8 bases and J dropped 4 bases, with 11 bases sitting between them. Germline CDR1 reads SNHLY; CDR2 reads FYNNEI. The CDR3 runs to 12 residues.